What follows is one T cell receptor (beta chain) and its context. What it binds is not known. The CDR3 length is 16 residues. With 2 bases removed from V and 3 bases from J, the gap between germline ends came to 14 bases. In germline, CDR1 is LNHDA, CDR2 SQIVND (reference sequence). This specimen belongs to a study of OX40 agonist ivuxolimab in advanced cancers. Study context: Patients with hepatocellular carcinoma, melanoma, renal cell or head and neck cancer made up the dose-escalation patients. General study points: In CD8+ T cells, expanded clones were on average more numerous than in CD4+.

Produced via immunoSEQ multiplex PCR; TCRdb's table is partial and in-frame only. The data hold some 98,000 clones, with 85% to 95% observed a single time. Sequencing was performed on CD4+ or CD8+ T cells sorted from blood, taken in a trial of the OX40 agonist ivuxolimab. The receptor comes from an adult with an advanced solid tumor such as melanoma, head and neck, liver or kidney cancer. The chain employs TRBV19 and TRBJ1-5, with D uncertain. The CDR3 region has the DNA TGTGCCAGTAGTATAAGGGCCAGACCAGACAATCAGCCCCAGCATTTT. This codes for CASSIRARPDNQPQHF.